The 9 T cell receptor beta chains below come from one sample, sequenced in a study of cytomegalovirus exposure and HLA in healthy donors. 13 Jbeta primers and 60 Vbeta primers were used for the PCR. Assay used: immunoSEQ multiplex PCR; TCRdb lists only in-frame clones, some missing. Among 170,000 or so clones listed, around 80% were seen once. Sequenced: PBMCs. Every receptor here comes from a woman aged 30 to 39 in good health and CMV-seropositive.

This chain connects TRBV7-9 to TRBJ2-3; D perhaps matches TRBD2 (5 bases). V was trimmed by 6 bases and J by 3 bases, leaving 16 bases between them. The CDR3 consists of 15 residues. Germline lookup yields CDR1 SEHNR and CDR2 FQNEAQ (reference sequence). CDR3: CASRPREGWTDTQYF. CDR3 in DNA: TGTGCCAGCAGACCCCGAGAGGGATGGACAGATACGCAGTATTTT. The whole variable domain, filled in from reference TRBV7-9 and TRBJ2-3, reads DTGVSQNPRHKITKRGQNVTFRCDPISEHNRLYWYRQTLGQGPEFLTYFQNEAQLEKSRLLSDRFSAERPKGSFSTLEIQRTEQGDSAMYLCASRPREGWTDTQYFGPGTRLTVL.

The table lists this clone with a few counts. CDR3 sequence (DNA): TGCGCCAGCAGCTTGGAAGCGGGAGCCCCAAATGAGCAGTTCTTC. Translated: CASSLEAGAPNEQFF. The J gene is TRBJ2-1, the V gene TRBV5-1; TRBD2 matches 8 bases. With 0 bases clipped from V and 7 bases from J, the junction kept 6 bases outside the gene matches. Germline lookup yields CDR1 SGHRS and CDR2 YFSETQ. The CDR3 runs to 15 residues.

This chain uses TRBV19 with TRBJ2-7, with 12 nucleotides matching TRBD2. Trimming at V came to 4 bases and at J to 2 bases, leaving 3 bases not matched to a gene. CDR3 size: 15 residues. Germline CDR1 is LNHDA and CDR2 is SQIVND (reference sequence). In DNA, the CDR3 is TGTGCCAGTAGTACCCGACTAGCGGGAGCCTACGAGCAGTACTTC. This gives the protein CASSTRLAGAYEQYF.

This chain uses TRBV6-6 with TRBJ2-2; 9 bases fit TRBD1. Germline CDR1 reads MNHNY; CDR2 reads SVGAGI (reference sequence). Trimming cost V 7 bases and J 6 bases; bases outside gene matches: 9. The CDR3 totals 15 residues. The CDR3 sequence: CASKIDRGSAGELFF. CDR3 in DNA: TGTGCCAGCAAAATAGACAGGGGGTCTGCCGGGGAGCTGTTTTTT.

This sequence joins TRBV18 and TRBJ2-5; 9 bases agree with TRBD2. Germline CDR1 is KGHSH and CDR2 is LQKENI. CDR3 length equals 14 residues. V shed 6 bases and J 2 bases; nucleotides not matched to a gene: 4. CDR3 region: CASSQRGVQETQYF. The CDR3 DNA follows: TGTGCCAGCTCCCAGCGGGGGGTTCAAGAGACCCAGTACTTC. Full variable domain (outside the CDR3, taken from reference TRBV18 and TRBJ2-5): NAGVMQNPRHLVRRRGQEARLRCSPMKGHSHVYWYRQLPEEGLKFMVYLQKENIIDESGMPKERFSAEFPKEGPSILRIQQVVRGDSAAYFCASSQRGVQETQYFGPGTRLLVL.

The genes are TRBV11-2 and TRBJ2-3; 7 bases agree with TRBD2. Per the germline V gene, CDR1 is SGHAT and CDR2 is FQNNGV. This CDR3 region has 15 residues. J was trimmed by 3 bases and V by 7 bases; bases with no gene match: 10. As DNA, the CDR3 is TGTGCCAGCACGAAACGCGGGAGTCGGACAGATACGCAGTATTTT. Translating gives CASTKRGSRTDTQYF.

The chain employs TRBV10-3 and TRBJ2-3, with 9 bases identical to TRBD1. Per germline, CDR1 ENHRY and CDR2 SYGVKD. J lost 5 bases, V lost 9 bases, and 3 bases had no gene match. CDR3 length: 12 amino acids. The CDR3 coding sequence is TGTGCCATAGGACAGGGGATAGATACGCAGTATTTT. As protein: CAIGQGIDTQYF.

This sequence joins TRBV5-8 and TRBJ1-2; 9 nucleotides match TRBD1. The junction had 6 bases not matched to a gene; V was cut back by 4 bases and J by 5 bases. The CDR3 sequence is 14 residues long. Germline V gives CDR1 SGHTS, CDR2 YDEGEE. The DNA of the CDR3 is TGTGCCAGCAGCCCAGGACAGGGGAAATATGGCTACACCTTC. It yields the protein CASSPGQGKYGYTF.

The chain couples TRBV7-8 to TRBJ1-5; 9 bases are a match to TRBD1. Germline V gene sequence: CDR1 SGHVS, CDR2 FQNEAQ. The CDR3 loop spans 18 amino acids. V dropped 5 bases and J dropped 7; count of bases not matched to a gene: 18. The CDR3 region is CASSIYVRTGTGRQPQHF. CDR3 bases: TGTGCCAGCAGCATCTATGTGCGGACCGGGACAGGGAGACAGCCCCAGCATTTT.